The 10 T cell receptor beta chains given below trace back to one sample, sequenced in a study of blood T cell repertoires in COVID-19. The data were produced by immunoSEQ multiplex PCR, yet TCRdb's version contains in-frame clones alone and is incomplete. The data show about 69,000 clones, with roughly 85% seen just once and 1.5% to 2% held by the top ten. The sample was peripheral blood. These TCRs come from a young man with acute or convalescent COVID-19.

CDR3 loop: CASSLARRNEQFF. The CDR3 DNA follows: TGTGCCAGCAGCTTAGCTAGGCGGAATGAGCAGTTCTTC. V gene TRBV7-2 combines with J gene TRBJ2-1; D unclear. CDR1 and CDR2 from the germline V gene are SGHTA and FQGNSA. The CDR3 sequence is 13 residues long. V lost 0 bases and J lost 7, with 7 bases in between.

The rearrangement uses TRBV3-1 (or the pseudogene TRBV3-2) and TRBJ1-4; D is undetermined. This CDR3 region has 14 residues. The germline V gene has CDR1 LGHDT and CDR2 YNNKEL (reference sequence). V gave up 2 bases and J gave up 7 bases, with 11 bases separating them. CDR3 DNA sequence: TGTGCCAGCAGCCAATCTACCTCACGTGAAAAACTGTTTTTT. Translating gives CASSQSTSREKLFF.

CDR3 sequence: CASSIGRLVGGAQYF. The CDR3 nucleotides read TGTGCCAGTAGCATTGGTCGTCTGGTAGGGGGTGCGCAGTATTTT. The chain has TRBV19 and TRBJ2-3, with D possibly TRBD1 on 6 matching bases. CDR1 LNHDA and CDR2 SQIVND come from the germline V gene (reference sequence). The CDR3 runs 15 residues. Deletions cut 6 bases from V and 10 bases from J, with 23 bases between.

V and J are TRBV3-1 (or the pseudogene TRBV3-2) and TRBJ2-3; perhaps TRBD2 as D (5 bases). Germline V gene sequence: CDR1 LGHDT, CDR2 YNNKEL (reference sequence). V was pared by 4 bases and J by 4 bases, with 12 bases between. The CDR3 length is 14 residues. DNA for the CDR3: TGTGCCAGCAGCCGACCGGGGTTACCAGATACGCAGTATTTT. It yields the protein CASSRPGLPDTQYF.

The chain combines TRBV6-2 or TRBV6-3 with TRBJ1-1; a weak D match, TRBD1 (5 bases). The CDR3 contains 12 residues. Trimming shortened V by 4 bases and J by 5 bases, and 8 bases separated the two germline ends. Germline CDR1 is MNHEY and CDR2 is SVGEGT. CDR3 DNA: TGTGCCAGCAGTTTCAGGGTTACTGAAGCTTTCTTT. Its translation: CASSFRVTEAFF.

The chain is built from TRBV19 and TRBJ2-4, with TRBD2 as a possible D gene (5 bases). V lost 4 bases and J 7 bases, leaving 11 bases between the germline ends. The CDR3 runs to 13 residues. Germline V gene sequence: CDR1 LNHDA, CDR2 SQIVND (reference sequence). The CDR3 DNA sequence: TGTGCCAGTAGTAACGCCGGGGAGAACATTCAGTACTTC. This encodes CASSNAGENIQYF. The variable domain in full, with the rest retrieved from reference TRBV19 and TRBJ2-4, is DGGITQSPKYLFRKEGQNVTLSCEQNLNHDAMYWYRQDPGQGLRLIYYSQIVNDFQKGDIAEGYSVSREKKESFPLTVTSAQKNPTAFYLCASSNAGENIQYFGAGTRLSVL.

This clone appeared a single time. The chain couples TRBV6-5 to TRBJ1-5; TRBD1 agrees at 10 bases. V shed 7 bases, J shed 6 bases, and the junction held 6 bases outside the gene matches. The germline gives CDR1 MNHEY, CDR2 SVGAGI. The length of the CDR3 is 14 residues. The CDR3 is CASKQTGGGQPQHF. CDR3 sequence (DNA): TGTGCCAGCAAGCAGACAGGGGGCGGTCAGCCCCAGCATTTT.

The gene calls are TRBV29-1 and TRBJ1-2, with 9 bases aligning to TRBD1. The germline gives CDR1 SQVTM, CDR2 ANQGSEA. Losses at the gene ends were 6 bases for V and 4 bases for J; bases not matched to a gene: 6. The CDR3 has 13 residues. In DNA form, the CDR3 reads TGCAGCGTCCGAACAGGGGGCGGCTATGGCTACACCTTC. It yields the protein CSVRTGGGYGYTF.

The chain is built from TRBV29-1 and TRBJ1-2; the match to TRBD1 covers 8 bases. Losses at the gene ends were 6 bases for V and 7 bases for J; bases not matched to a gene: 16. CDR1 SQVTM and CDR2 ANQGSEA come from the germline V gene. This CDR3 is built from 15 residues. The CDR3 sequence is CSVYKDRDASSGYTF. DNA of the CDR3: TGCAGCGTCTATAAGGACAGGGACGCCTCCAGTGGCTACACCTTC.

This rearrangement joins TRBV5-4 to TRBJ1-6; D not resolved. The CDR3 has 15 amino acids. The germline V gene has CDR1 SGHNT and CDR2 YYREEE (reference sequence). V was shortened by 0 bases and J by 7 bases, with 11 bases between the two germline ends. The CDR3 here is CASSLGRARNSPLHF. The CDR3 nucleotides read TGTGCCAGCAGCTTGGGTAGAGCTAGAAATTCACCCCTCCACTTT.